The TCR beta chain described here comes from a study of response to subunit inactivated influenza vaccine. TCRdb reprocessed the RT-PCR reads with MiXCR, giving one entry per CDR3 protein. The sample has about 700,000 distinct CDR3 sequences; around 14% are singletons. This CDR3 is built from 14 residues. Looked up from germline, CDR1 is ENHRY and CDR2 is SYGVKD. The V segment lost 11 bases and the J segment 8 bases; nucleotides outside the gene matches: 18. Overall study findings and caveats: The authors proposed limited new T cell recruitment per seasonal influenza vaccination.

In the case of this clonotype: What it binds is unknown.

This receptor was identified in a man between 50 and 59 years old who received an inactivated influenza vaccine. The V gene is TRBV10-3, the J gene TRBJ2-7; 7 bases are shared with TRBD2. Sequencing used PBMCs from blood, obtained 14 to 15 days before vaccination. CDR3 amino acids: CAPKWRGIGRKQYF. The CDR3 bases are TGTGCCCCGAAATGGCGGGGGATTGGCCGGAAGCAGTACTTC.